This T cell receptor (beta chain) was profiled in a study of CD8 T cells in ankylosing spondylitis. Whole-study results and caveats: A TCR beta motif of eight highly homologous variants appeared characteristic of ankylosing spondylitis blood. Enrichment of disease-linked clones was reportedly significant in matched ankylosing spondylitis synovial fluid.

This clonotype occurred a few times. As yet, its antigen is unknown. From the 5' RACE reads, TCRdb called clonotypes with MiXCR, one entry per CDR3 protein. This sample yields about 540,000 distinct CDR3 sequences, of which approximately 11% are seen a single time; around 6.8% belongs to the top ten. This TCR was recovered from a male donor with ankylosing spondylitis. What was sequenced was blood, either unsorted or a sorted T cell fraction (not recorded which).

The CDR3 DNA reads TGCAGTGCTAGACCCCCGGGGCTAGAGGAGCAGTTCTTC. Its translation: CSARPPGLEEQFF. V usage is TRBV20-1 and J usage is TRBJ2-1; the D gene could be TRBD1 or TRBD2 (5 bases each). The CDR3 is 13 amino acids. CDR1 and CDR2 (germline): DFQATT, SNEGSKA (reference sequence). Trimming removed 2 bases at V and 10 bases at J, with 15 bases between.